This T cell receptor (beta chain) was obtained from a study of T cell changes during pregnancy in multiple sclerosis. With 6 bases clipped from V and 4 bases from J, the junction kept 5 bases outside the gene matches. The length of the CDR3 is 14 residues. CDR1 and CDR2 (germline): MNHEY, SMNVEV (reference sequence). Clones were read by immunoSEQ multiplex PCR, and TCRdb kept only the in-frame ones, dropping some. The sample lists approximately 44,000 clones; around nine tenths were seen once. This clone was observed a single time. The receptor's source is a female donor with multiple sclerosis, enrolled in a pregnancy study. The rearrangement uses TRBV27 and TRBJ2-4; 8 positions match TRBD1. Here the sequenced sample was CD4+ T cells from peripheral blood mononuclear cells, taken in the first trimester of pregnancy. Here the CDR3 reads CASSPGQAKNIQYF. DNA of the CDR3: TGTGCCAGCAGCCCGGGACAGGCTAAAAACATTCAGTACTTC.